This T cell receptor beta chain is drawn from a study of blood T cell repertoires in COVID-19 (dated by TCRdb to about 2020). Study-wide context: Samples covering the acute and convalescent phases of COVID-19 were provided by collaborators in the United States, Italy and Spain. A freely available public database, intended as a resource for researchers studying the immune response to SARS-CoV-2, is where the repertoires were released. Sample metadata almost always included a de-identified subject ID, COVID-19 status, age in years and sex. HLA class I and class II types, where available, came from metadata supplied by the sample provider rather than from assay-based typing. The samples were drawn from two sources: the first 160 participants of the ongoing ImmuneRACE study, and fewer than 1,500 subjects contributed by 6 global collaborators. The prospective study material was composed of cDNA or gDNA derived from T cells, B-cell-depleted T cells, or PBMCs. The dataset comprised deeply sampled blood TCRbeta repertoires from subjects exposed to, actively infected with, or recovered from COVID-19. Results the study describes overall, beyond this receptor: Clinical and demographic metadata were provided uncurated, with the amount varying by source and participant.

TCRbeta CDR3 regions were amplified from genomic DNA by means of the immunoSEQ Assay, a bias-controlled multiplex PCR. The paper's data handling went like this. The number of nucleated cells in each sample was estimated from the amplification of reference gene primers within the assay. To quantify the absolute abundance of each unique TCRbeta CDR3 rearrangement, sequence reads were collapsed and filtered. Productive Simpson clonality was computed per sample as the square root of Simpson's diversity index over productive rearrangements. Drawn from immuneACCESS, this table holds only the in-frame rearrangements with V and J called that TCRdb kept. Clones are partly lost; checked studies trace under half to an unresolved V gene and leave the rest unexplained. V and J calls and clone size come straight from that table; D and trimming were deduced from the DNA. The sample contains some 180,000 clones, roughly 84% of them found a single time. The leading ten clones occupy about 3.2% of the sample.

Of note for this clone: This clone's antigen is unknown. Per-base quality was not reported, and no clone a single base away is much larger than it.

The CDR3 goes from the cysteine to the phenylalanine over 12 residues. Of all the DNA, just the CDR3 is kept, 36 bases in frame from base 1. V and J are trimmed by 4 bases and 9 bases, and the gene matches miss 7 bases of the junction. As encoded in the germline V gene (reference sequence), CDR1 is GTSNPN while CDR2 is SVGIG. Participants in the prospective study were enrolled through a virtual design, were aged roughly 18 to 100 years, and lived in 24 United States geographic areas. Cohort assignment in the prospective study relied on participant-reported clinical history from a screening survey and a study questionnaire. Exposed participants were defined as having been in contact with someone with a PCR-confirmed or clinician-diagnosed COVID-19 case within 2 weeks of study entry. In the prospective study, mobile phlebotomists collected whole blood, serum and a nasopharyngeal or oropharyngeal swab from each participant. Participants in the prospective study had the option to provide additional blood draws and questionnaires over a roughly two-month period. Before DNA extraction, prospective study blood samples were shipped either frozen or at room temperature.

Here the chain combines TRBV30 and TRBJ1-1, and TRBD1 matches 8 of the central bases. Sequenced: PBMCs or T cells enriched from blood (not recorded which). The source of this sequence is a woman in her twenties or thirties who had been exposed to COVID-19. The CDR3 protein is CAWISSGGKAFF. The DNA sequence is as follows: TGTGCCTGGATATCTTCAGGGGGCAAAGCTTTCTTT.